The 16 T cell receptor beta chains given below trace back to one sample, sequenced in a study of blood T cell repertoires in COVID-19. Generated by immunoSEQ multiplex PCR, the TCRdb table keeps only in-frame clones and is missing some. This sample has roughly 120,000 clones, with around 88% found just once. The sample was peripheral blood. These receptors were taken from a woman aged 45-59 years with active or convalescent COVID-19.

This clone was found once. Other nucleotide sequences from this sample produce the same CDR3. CDR3 nucleotide sequence: TGTGCCTGGAGGGTGGGGGGGACAGATACGCAGTATTTT. Its protein product is CAWRVGGTDTQYF. The chain has TRBV30 and TRBJ2-3; TRBD2 aligns across 7 bases. The junction had 3 bases not matched to a gene; V was cut back by 3 bases and J by 3 bases. Germline V gives CDR1 GTSNPN, CDR2 SVGIG (reference sequence). This CDR3 contains 13 residues.

CDR3 residues: CASRREGNYEQYF. CDR3 DNA sequence: TGTGCCAGCAGGCGGGAGGGGAACTACGAGCAGTACTTC. The chain employs TRBV6-5 and TRBJ2-7, with 9 positions matching TRBD2. CDR3 length equals 13 residues. V trimming: 6 bases; J trimming: 3 bases; junction bases outside the gene matches: 3. Germline CDR1 is MNHEY and CDR2 is SVGAGI.

The chain joins TRBV7-6 to TRBJ2-1, with 11 bases matching TRBD2. V was clipped by 0 bases and J by 3 bases; unmatched bases: 1. From germline, CDR1 is SGHVS and CDR2 FNYEAQ. The CDR3 loop spans 16 amino acids. The CDR3 reads CASSLAGTSGYNEQFF. The DNA of the CDR3 is TGTGCCAGCAGCTTAGCCGGGACTAGCGGCTACAATGAGCAGTTCTTC.

This clone was seen only a few times. The chain has TRBV5-4 and TRBJ2-7; tentative D call: TRBD2 (6 bases). Germline CDR1 reads SGHNT; CDR2 reads YYREEE (reference sequence). The CDR3 extends over 15 amino acids. Trimming pared 3 bases from V and 3 bases from J, leaving 16 bases between. CDR3: CASSSGGPKNYEQYF. DNA for the CDR3: TGTGCCAGCAGCTCCGGGGGTCCTAAAAACTACGAGCAGTACTTC.

The CDR3 DNA is TGTGCCAGCAGCCCTTGGCGGGAACGGCCCTACAATGAGCAGTTCTTC. As protein: CASSPWRERPYNEQFF. The V call is TRBV28, the J call TRBJ2-1; tentative D call: TRBD2 (6 bases). This CDR3 has 16 residues. Germline CDR1 MDHEN, CDR2 SYDVKM. The V and J ends lost 6 bases and 2 bases respectively, with 17 bases between them.

V usage is TRBV7-3 and J usage is TRBJ2-7; TRBD2 matches 8 bases. The V gene end was trimmed by 5 bases and the J gene end by 1 base; junction bases not matched to a gene: 7. Germline-derived CDR1 and CDR2 are SGHTA and FQGTGA. The CDR3 loop spans 15 amino acids. The CDR3 here is CASSNPSGYSYEQYF. CDR3 DNA sequence: TGTGCCAGCAGCAACCCTAGCGGGTATTCCTACGAGCAGTACTTC.

This clone was seen only a few times. This chain uses TRBV14 with TRBJ2-1; 14 nucleotides align to TRBD2. The CDR3 totals 15 residues. Per germline, CDR1 SGHDN and CDR2 FVKESK. The trim removed 6 bases at V and 3 bases at J, leaving 1 base unmatched. DNA for the CDR3: TGTGCCAGCAGGGGGACTAGCGGGAGCTACAATGAGCAGTTCTTC. It translates to CASRGTSGSYNEQFF. Supplemented by reference TRBV14 and TRBJ2-1, the full variable domain reads EAGVTQFPSHSVIEKGQTVTLRCDPISGHDNLYWYRRVMGKEIKFLLHFVKESKQDESGMPNNRFLAERTGGTYSTLKVQPAELEDSGVYFCASRGTSGSYNEQFFGPGTRLTVL.

This chain uses TRBV10-3 with TRBJ2-7; TRBD1 matches 8 bases. This CDR3 spans 12 amino acids. V gave up 11 bases and J gave up 5 bases; unmatched junction bases: 8. CDR1 is ENHRY and CDR2 is SYGVKD in the germline V gene. The CDR3: CAAARGLDEQYF. CDR3 coding DNA: TGTGCCGCGGCCAGGGGGCTTGACGAGCAGTACTTC.

The V and J genes are TRBV6-6 and TRBJ2-5; tentatively, D is TRBD1 (6 bases). V lost 4 bases and J lost 2, with 14 bases in between. The CDR3 is made up of 15 amino acids. Looked up from germline, CDR1 is MNHNY and CDR2 is SVGAGI (reference sequence). The CDR3: CASSWDTILQETQYF. CDR3 DNA: TGTGCCAGCAGTTGGGACACCATTCTTCAAGAGACCCAGTACTTC.

The chain has TRBV18 and TRBJ2-7; the D is unclear. With 3 bases removed from V and 5 bases from J, the gap between germline ends came to 20 bases. The CDR3 covers 16 residues. From germline, CDR1 is KGHSH and CDR2 LQKENI. The CDR3 DNA reads TGTGCCAGCTCACCTCAGCGTACACCAAGCAGTAACGAGCAGTACTTC. It translates to CASSPQRTPSSNEQYF.

CDR3 amino acids: CASSSGLGLNEQFF. As DNA, the CDR3 is TGCGCCAGCAGCTCAGGACTAGGATTGAATGAGCAGTTCTTC. The chain carries TRBV5-1 and TRBJ2-1, with TRBD2 identical over 7 bases. With V trimmed by 3 bases and J by 7 bases, 7 bases remained unmatched. Germline V lookup: CDR1 SGHRS, CDR2 YFSETQ. This CDR3 is 14 amino acids long.

This chain links TRBV7-9 with TRBJ2-5; D gene uncertain. The V gene's germline CDR1 is SEHNR and CDR2 FQNEAQ (reference sequence). The V end lost 2 bases, the J end lost 2 bases, and 9 bases lay between the germline ends. The CDR3 totals 14 residues. The CDR3 sequence: CASSLSLRQETQYF. As DNA, the CDR3 is TGTGCCAGCAGCTTATCCCTACGGCAAGAGACCCAGTACTTC.

The chain recombines TRBV28 with TRBJ2-7; 9 bases line up with TRBD1. Germline V lookup: CDR1 MDHEN, CDR2 SYDVKM. With V trimmed by 6 bases and J by 7 bases, 13 bases remained unmatched. The CDR3 length is 15 residues. The CDR3 sequence is CASSPAGTGPWEQYF. In nucleotides, the CDR3 is TGTGCCAGCAGCCCCGCCGGGACAGGGCCGTGGGAGCAGTACTTC.

In the case of this clone: At one boundary the junction diverges from the germline segment, which might be a read error. The V gene is TRBV7-7, the J gene TRBJ2-1, with 7 nucleotides matching TRBD2. CDR3 size: 12 residues. Germline CDR1 SSHAT, CDR2 FNYEAQ (reference sequence). In nucleotides, the CDR3 is TGTGCTAGCAGCCTAATAGCGGGTGAGCAGTTCTTC. Encoded protein: CASSLIAGEQFF.

The chain couples TRBV7-9 to TRBJ2-7; D is undetermined. The germline V and J ends were trimmed by 5 bases and 3 bases, with 11 bases remaining between them. The germline CDR1 and CDR2 sequences are SEHNR and FQNEAQ (reference sequence). The CDR3 length is 13 residues. CDR3 in amino acids: CASSPTRIYEQYF. The CDR3 DNA is TGTGCCAGCAGCCCGACTCGGATCTACGAGCAGTACTTC.

The chain recombines TRBV7-2 with TRBJ2-7, with TRBD2 as a possible D gene (7 bases). Deletions cut 5 bases from V and 1 base from J, with 15 bases between. Germline values: CDR1 SGHTA, CDR2 FQGNSA. The length of the CDR3 is 15 residues. CDR3 protein: CASSPGGGLSYEQYF. CDR3 DNA: TGTGCCAGCAGCCCGGGGGGCGGACTTTCCTACGAGCAGTACTTC.